The 10 T cell receptor beta chains listed next were all sequenced from one sample in a study of T cells after yellow fever vaccination. MiXCR was run by TCRdb on the 5' RACE reads, yielding one entry per CDR3 protein. The data hold hundreds of thousands of distinct CDR3 sequences, with roughly 12% observed a single time. Material: PBMCs, obtained on the day of the yellow fever booster vaccination. These receptors were collected from a man aged 25-45 years who received the YFV17D yellow fever vaccine.

The rearrangement joins TRBV7-9 to TRBJ2-1; 7 bases fit TRBD2. Germline-derived CDR1 and CDR2 are SEHNR and FQNEAQ (reference sequence). CDR3 length: 14 amino acids. The V gene end was trimmed by 6 bases and the J gene end by 7 bases; junction bases not matched to a gene: 9. The DNA for the CDR3 is TGTGCCAGCAGGAGCGGGGCCGCTGGGAATGAGCAGTTCTTC. Amino acids: CASRSGAAGNEQFF.

The chain is built from TRBV24-1 and TRBJ2-1, with a tentative D call TRBD1 (6 bases). CDR1 and CDR2 from the germline V gene are KGHDR and SFDVKD. The CDR3 runs 16 residues. Trimming removed 8 bases from V and 0 bases from J, with 16 bases in between. The CDR3 nucleotides read TGTGCCACCACAGGGGAAGGGGGATCCTCCTACAATGAGCAGTTCTTC. Its protein product is CATTGEGGSSYNEQFF.

The rearrangement joins TRBV6-1 to TRBJ1-4; the D gene is possibly TRBD1 (5 bases). The germline CDR1 and CDR2 sequences are MNHNS and SASEGT. The length of the CDR3 is 14 residues. The CDR3 is CASGRQTTNEKLFF. The CDR3 nucleotides are TGTGCGAGCGGAAGACAGACAACTAATGAAAAACTGTTTTTT.

This chain connects TRBV7-2 to TRBJ2-1; TRBD2 agrees at 7 bases. Germline CDR1 and CDR2: SGHTA and FQGNSA. V gave up 1 base and J gave up 5 bases; unmatched junction bases: 5. The CDR3 runs to 15 residues. The CDR3 region has the DNA TGTGCCAGCAGCTTAGTGGCGGGAGTTGACAATGAGCAGTTCTTC. Protein: CASSLVAGVDNEQFF.

This clonotype was counted at least ten times. The chain uses TRBV20-1 and TRBJ2-1, with D uncertain. V shed 8 bases and J shed 0 bases, with 11 bases lying between them. Per the germline V gene, CDR1 is DFQATT and CDR2 is SNEGSKA (reference sequence). The CDR3 has 13 residues. The CDR3 nucleotides read TGCAGTTCCCAGTCGAGCTCCTACAATGAGCAGTTCTTC. Protein product: CSSQSSSYNEQFF.

There are a few counts of this clonotype. The chain joins TRBV5-1 to TRBJ2-2, with 7 bases that match TRBD1. The V segment lost 4 bases and the J segment 4 bases; nucleotides outside the gene matches: 4. Germline lookup yields CDR1 SGHRS and CDR2 YFSETQ. The CDR3 loop spans 14 amino acids. The CDR3 region is CASSTGTVTGELFF. DNA of the CDR3: TGCGCCAGCAGCACCGGGACAGTCACCGGGGAGCTGTTTTTT.

V usage is TRBV3-1 and J usage is TRBJ1-2; D remains ambiguous. The CDR3 is 15 amino acids. Trimming left V 4 bases short and J 2 bases short, with 14 bases between. Germline loops: CDR1 LGHDT, CDR2 YNNKEL (reference sequence). The CDR3: CASSPTDGFNYGYTF. The CDR3 coding sequence is TGTGCCAGCAGCCCCACGGACGGGTTCAACTATGGCTACACCTTC.

The chain employs TRBV7-3 and TRBJ2-6; D gene ambiguous. Germline CDR1 and CDR2: SGHTA and FQGTGA. This CDR3 has 16 residues. The V and J ends lost 4 bases and 0 bases respectively, with 10 bases between them. The CDR3 spells CASSYTMRSGANVLTF. The CDR3 DNA is TGTGCCAGCAGCTACACAATGCGCTCTGGGGCCAACGTCCTGACTTTC.

The chain is built from TRBV6-5 and TRBJ2-1, with TRBD2 as a possible D gene (5 bases). This CDR3 has 12 residues. Germline V gene lookup returns CDR1 MNHEY and CDR2 SVGAGI. Deletions cut 4 bases from V and 9 bases from J, with 10 bases between. CDR3: CASSSLGSEQFF. For the CDR3, the DNA is TGTGCCAGCAGTTCACTAGGCAGTGAGCAGTTCTTC.

This clonotype showed up many times. The J gene is TRBJ2-7, the V gene TRBV7-2; 8 nucleotides match TRBD1. CDR3 length equals 15 residues. In germline, CDR1 is SGHTA, CDR2 FQGNSA. Trimming took 4 bases from V and 1 from J; bases not matched to a gene: 6. The DNA for the CDR3 is TGTGCCAGCAGCTCGGACAGGGCCGTTTCCTACGAGCAGTACTTC. This encodes CASSSDRAVSYEQYF. Based on the CDR3 plus reference TRBV7-2 and TRBJ2-7, the full variable domain is GAGVSQSPSNKVTEKGKDVELRCDPISGHTALYWYRQSLGQGLEFLIYFQGNSAPDKSGLPSDRFSAERTGGSVSTLTIQRTQQEDSAVYLCASSSDRAVSYEQYFGPGTRLTVT.